This T cell receptor beta chain comes out of a study of shared clonotypes between healthy human individuals. TCRdb keeps only in-frame clones here, not all; method: immunoSEQ multiplex PCR. Here the sample spans roughly 1,000,000 clones, around 78% being singletons. Germline CDR1 SQVTM, CDR2 ANQGSEA. The CDR3 has 13 residues. Trimming pared 3 bases from V and 9 bases from J, leaving 16 bases between. The V and J genes are TRBV29-1 and TRBJ2-3, with D maybe TRBD1 (5 bases). This receptor was taken from a man aged 18 to 29 in good health. Some clones in this sample may be carry-over from other donors' samples. Sequencing was performed on memory CD4+ T cells from PBMCs. Described subset: CD45RA-negative fraction. The DNA for the CDR3 is TGCAGCGTTGAGGACACCATCATTTACACGCAGTATTTT. This translates into CSVEDTIIYTQYF.